A selection of T cell receptor beta chains follows, all from one sample in a study of OX40 agonist ivuxolimab in advanced cancers. Repertoires were generated with immunoSEQ multiplex PCR, while TCRdb's copy carries only in-frame clones and drops some. The sample lists roughly 70,000 clones; 82% were seen once. This specimen was CD4+ or CD8+ T cells sorted from blood, taken in a trial of the OX40 agonist ivuxolimab. These receptors were obtained from an adult with an advanced solid tumor such as melanoma, head and neck, liver or kidney cancer. Both conserved end residues are part of each CDR3. The D gene is left open where the match is weak. Clone size is stated in some rows and not others, as once, few, many or a class when expanded.

j_call v_call d_call clone_size cdr3_nt cdr3_aa
TRBJ1-1 TRBV6-5 TRBD1 once TGTGCCAGCAGCCTCGGGGCCGGGACAGTAAGAGCTTTCTTT CASSLGAGTVRAFF
TRBJ2-1 TRBV7-8 - - TGTGCCAGCAGCTCACATAGGGGACGGGGAGGCGAGCAGTTCTTC CASSSHRGRGGEQFF
TRBJ1-1 TRBV5-1 - - TGCGCCAGCAGCTTGGAGGGGACCACTGAAGCCTTCTTT CASSLEGTTEAFF
TRBJ2-2 TRBV7-6 - - TGTGCCAGCAGCTTAATTTTTCCAGAAAACACCGGGGAGCTGTTTTTT CASSLIFPENTGELFF
TRBJ1-2 TRBV7-8 - - TGTGCCAGCAGCGAGAGGGACCGGGATGGCTACACCTTC CASSERDRDGYTF
TRBJ2-5 TRBV10-3 - - TGTGCCATCAGTGAAGGTACCAAGCAAGAGACCCAGTACTTC CAISEGTKQETQYF
TRBJ1-2 TRBV7-3 - - TGTGCCAGCAGCTTAGGAACAGCCTCCCGGGGCTACACCTTC CASSLGTASRGYTF
TRBJ2-3 TRBV2 - - TGTGCCAGCAGTGACCGTAGGGCAGATACGCAGTATTTT CASSDRRADTQYF
TRBJ1-2 TRBV6-1 - - TGTGCCAGCAGTGCTTGGACGGATAACTATGGCTACACCTTC CASSAWTDNYGYTF
TRBJ1-2 TRBV18 - - TGTGCCAGCTCACCATTGGCGGAGCCTAACTATGGCTACACCTTC CASSPLAEPNYGYTF
TRBJ1-4 TRBV6-6 TRBD1 - TGTGCCAGCAGTCTCGGGACAGGACCTAATGAAAAACTGTTTTTT CASSLGTGPNEKLFF